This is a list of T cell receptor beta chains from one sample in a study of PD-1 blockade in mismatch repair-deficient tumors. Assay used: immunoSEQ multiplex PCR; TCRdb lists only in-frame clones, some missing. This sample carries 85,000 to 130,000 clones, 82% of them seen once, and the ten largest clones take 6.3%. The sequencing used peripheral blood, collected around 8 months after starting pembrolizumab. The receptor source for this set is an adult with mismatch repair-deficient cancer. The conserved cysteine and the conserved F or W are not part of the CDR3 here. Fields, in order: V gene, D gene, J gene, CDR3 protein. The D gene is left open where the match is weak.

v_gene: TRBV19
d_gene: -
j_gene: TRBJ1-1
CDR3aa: ASKVRASTEAF

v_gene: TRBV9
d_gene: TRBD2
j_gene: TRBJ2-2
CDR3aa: ASRLAGDAGELF

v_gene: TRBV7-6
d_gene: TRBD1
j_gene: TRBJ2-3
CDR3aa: ASSGQGSTDTQY

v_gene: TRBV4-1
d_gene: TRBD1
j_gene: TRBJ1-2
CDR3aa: ASSQGGQGAGGYT

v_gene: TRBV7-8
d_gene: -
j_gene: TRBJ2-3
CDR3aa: ASSLDGVSTDTQY

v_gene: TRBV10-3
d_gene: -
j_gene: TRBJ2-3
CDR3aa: AISGGAGHTDTQY

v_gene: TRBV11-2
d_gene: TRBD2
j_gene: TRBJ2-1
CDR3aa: ASSLKGSGRAFDNEQF

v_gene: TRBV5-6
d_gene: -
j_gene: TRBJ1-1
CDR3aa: ASQRGPQGTEAF

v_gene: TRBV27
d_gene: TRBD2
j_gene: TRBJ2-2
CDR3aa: ASSWIGAGAIKVGELF

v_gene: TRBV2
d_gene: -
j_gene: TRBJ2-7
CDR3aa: ASSPGQGDEQY

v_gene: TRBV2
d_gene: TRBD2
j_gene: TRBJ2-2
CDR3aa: ASSGWRTSAGELF

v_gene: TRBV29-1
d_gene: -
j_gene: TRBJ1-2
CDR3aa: SVIPPGRGWDYGYT

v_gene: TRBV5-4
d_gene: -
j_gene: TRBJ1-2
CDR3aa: ASSDRKSYGYT

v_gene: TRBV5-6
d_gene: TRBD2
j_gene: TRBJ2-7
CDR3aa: ASSPGLAGAGGYEQY

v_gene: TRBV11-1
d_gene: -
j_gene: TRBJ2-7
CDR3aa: ASSSDRIYEQY

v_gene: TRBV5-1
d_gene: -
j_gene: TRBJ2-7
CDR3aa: ASYRDASSYEQY

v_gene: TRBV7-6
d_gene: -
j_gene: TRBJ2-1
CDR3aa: ASSLVGGGVDEQF

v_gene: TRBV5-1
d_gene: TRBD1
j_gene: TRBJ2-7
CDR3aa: ASSSSQGASYEQY

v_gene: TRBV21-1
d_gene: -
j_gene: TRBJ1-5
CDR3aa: ASSKDGQGIYQPQH

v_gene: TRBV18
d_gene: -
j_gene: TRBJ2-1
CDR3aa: ASSPPLIRGGTNEQF

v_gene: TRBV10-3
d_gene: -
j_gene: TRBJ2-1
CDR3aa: AISDSSNEQF

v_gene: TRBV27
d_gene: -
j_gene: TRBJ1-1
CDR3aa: ASRASREAF

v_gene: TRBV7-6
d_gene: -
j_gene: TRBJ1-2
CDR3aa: ASSAVGGASNYGYT

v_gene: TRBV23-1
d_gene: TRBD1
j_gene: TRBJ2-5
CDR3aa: ASSQTRVRDRGPETQY

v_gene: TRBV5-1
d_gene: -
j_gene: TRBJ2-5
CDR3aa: ASSFQVGGGNEETQY

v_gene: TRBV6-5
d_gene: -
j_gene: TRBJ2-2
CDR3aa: ASSYQVTGELF

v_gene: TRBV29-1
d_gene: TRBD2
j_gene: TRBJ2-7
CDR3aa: SVEKAGGPYEQY

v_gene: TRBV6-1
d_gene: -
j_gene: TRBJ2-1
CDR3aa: ASSEPGDPGDNEQF

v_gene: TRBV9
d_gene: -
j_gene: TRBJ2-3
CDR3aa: ASSVMDYGGDTQY

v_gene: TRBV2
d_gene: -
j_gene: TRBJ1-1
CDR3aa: ASSDPLGGGTEAF

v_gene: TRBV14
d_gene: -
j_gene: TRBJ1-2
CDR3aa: ASSPRAGSHYGYT

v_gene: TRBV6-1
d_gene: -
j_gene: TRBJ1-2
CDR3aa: ASSWTGGYT

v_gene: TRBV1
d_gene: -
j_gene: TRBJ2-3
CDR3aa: TSSRRGRRGFSSTDTQY

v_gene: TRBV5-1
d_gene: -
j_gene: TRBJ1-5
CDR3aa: ASSMGSADQPQH

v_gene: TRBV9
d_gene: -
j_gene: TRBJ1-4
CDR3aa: ASSLWGREVGNEKLF

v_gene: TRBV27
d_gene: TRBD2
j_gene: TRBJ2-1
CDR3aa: ASSLAGLAGGYEQF

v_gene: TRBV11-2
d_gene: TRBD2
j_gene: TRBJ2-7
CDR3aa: ASSFYEGLATYEQY

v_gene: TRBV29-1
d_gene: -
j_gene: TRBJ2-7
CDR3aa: SVEHSYEQY

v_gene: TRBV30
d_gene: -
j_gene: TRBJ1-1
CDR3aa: AWSVPTQGKTEAF

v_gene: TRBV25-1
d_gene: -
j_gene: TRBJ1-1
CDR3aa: ASSGRGGTEAF

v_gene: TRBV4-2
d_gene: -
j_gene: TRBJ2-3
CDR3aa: ASSLTSWDTQY

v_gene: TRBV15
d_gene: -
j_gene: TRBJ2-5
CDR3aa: ATSRIGTGETQY

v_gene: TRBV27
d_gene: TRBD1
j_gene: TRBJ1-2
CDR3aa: ASSGTGDPYGYT

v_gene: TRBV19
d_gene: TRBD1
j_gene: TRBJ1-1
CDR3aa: ASSFQGAEAF

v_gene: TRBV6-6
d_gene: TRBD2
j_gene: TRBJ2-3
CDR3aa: ASSYVTSASDTQY

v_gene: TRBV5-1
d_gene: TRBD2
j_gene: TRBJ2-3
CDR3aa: ASSLASGRTDTQY

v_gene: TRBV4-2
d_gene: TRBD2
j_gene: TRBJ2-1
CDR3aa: ASSQDLATTLAGRGEQF

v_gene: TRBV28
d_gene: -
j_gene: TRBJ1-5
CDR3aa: ASNLGGAQSYQPQH

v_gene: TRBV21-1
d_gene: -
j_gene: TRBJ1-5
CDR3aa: ASSKGGEVQGINQPQH

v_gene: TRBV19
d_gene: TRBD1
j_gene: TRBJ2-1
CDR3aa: ASSIGQGVHYNEQF

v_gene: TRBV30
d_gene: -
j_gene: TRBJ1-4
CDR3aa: AWSGSRGINEKLF

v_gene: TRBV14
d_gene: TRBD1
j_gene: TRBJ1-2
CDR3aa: ASSQSLGTGGVYGYT

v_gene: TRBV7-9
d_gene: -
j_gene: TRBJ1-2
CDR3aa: ASSGFYGYT

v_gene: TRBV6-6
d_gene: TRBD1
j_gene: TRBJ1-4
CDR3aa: ASSSGTVNEKLF